The next 30 T cell receptor beta chains were all read from a single sample in a study of shared clonotypes between healthy human individuals. The table came from immunoSEQ multiplex PCR; TCRdb's copy has only in-frame clones and leaves some out. The table shows more than 1,200,000 clones, with less than 99% occurring only once. Material: naive CD4+ T cells sorted from blood. The subset here: CD45RA+ positively selected. These receptors all come from a man aged 30 to 45 in good health.

The chain uses TRBV7-9 and TRBJ2-7; a weak D match, TRBD2 (6 bases). Per germline, CDR1 SEHNR and CDR2 FQNEAQ (reference sequence). CDR3 length: 13 amino acids. V was trimmed by 8 bases and J by 5 bases, leaving 16 bases between them. CDR3 sequence (DNA): TGTGCCAGCCGACGGGCGGAGCGGGACGAGCAGTACTTC. It translates to CASRRAERDEQYF.

The chain carries TRBV28 and TRBJ1-4; 7 bases are a match to TRBD1. CDR1 MDHEN and CDR2 SYDVKM come from the germline V gene. The CDR3 has 16 residues. V lost 6 bases to trimming and J lost 3 bases; unmatched junction nucleotides: 10. The CDR3 DNA follows: TGTGCCAGCAGGCCGGACAGGTCCTCCCCTAATGAAAAACTGTTTTTT. It translates to CASRPDRSSPNEKLFF.

This clone has a single count. This rearrangement joins TRBV11-3 to TRBJ2-1; TRBD2 matches at 9 bases. V shed 5 bases and J 8 bases; nucleotides not matched to a gene: 4. The CDR3 extends over 13 amino acids. Germline CDR1 and CDR2: SGHNT and YENEEA. The CDR3 spells CASSLSGSDEQFF. The CDR3 DNA sequence: TGTGCCAGCAGCCTTAGCGGGAGCGATGAGCAGTTCTTC.

This clone has only one observation. The chain uses TRBV5-1 and TRBJ2-3, with 13 bases fitting TRBD2. V was clipped by 0 bases and J by 6 bases; unmatched bases: 1. Germline lookup yields CDR1 SGHRS and CDR2 YFSETQ. The CDR3 has 15 amino acids. The CDR3 reads CASSLATSGRDTQYF. The CDR3 region has the DNA TGCGCCAGCAGCTTGGCGACTAGCGGGAGGGATACGCAGTATTTT.

J is TRBJ1-1 and V is TRBV2; maybe TRBD1 (5 bases). Trimming took 6 bases from V and 0 from J, leaving 20 bases between them. CDR1 is SNHLY and CDR2 is FYNNEI in the germline V gene. CDR3 length: 17 residues. CDR3 coding DNA: TGTGCCAGCAGAACTAGTGGGGGGATCAGCATGAACACTGAAGCTTTCTTT. Translation gives CASRTSGGISMNTEAFF. The full variable domain, rest sourced from reference TRBV2 and TRBJ1-1, is EPEVTQTPSHQVTQMGQEVILRCVPISNHLYFYWYRQILGQKVEFLVSFYNNEISEKSEIFDDQFSVERPDGSNFTLKIRSTKLEDSAMYFCASRTSGGISMNTEAFFGQGTRLTVV.

The chain has TRBV30 and TRBJ2-2; TRBD1 matches 9 bases. This CDR3 is 12 amino acids long. Germline assignment: CDR1 GTSNPN and CDR2 SVGIG (reference sequence). V lost 5 bases to trimming and J lost 6 bases; unmatched junction nucleotides: 1. The CDR3 coding sequence is TGTGCCTGGGGACAGGGGTCCGGGGAGCTGTTTTTT. Translating gives CAWGQGSGELFF. The entire variable domain, with the rest obtained from reference TRBV30 and TRBJ2-2, is as follows: SQTIHQWPATLVQPVGSPLSLECTVEGTSNPNLYWYRQAAGRGLQLLFYSVGIGQISSEVPQNLSASRPQDRQFILSSKKLLLSDSGFYLCAWGQGSGELFFGEGSRLTVL.

The chain recombines TRBV2 with TRBJ1-2; possible D gene TRBD1, 6 bases. Trimming took 11 bases from V and 8 from J, leaving 15 bases between them. Germline V gene data show CDR1 as SNHLY and CDR2 as FYNNEI. The CDR3 covers 11 residues. Here the CDR3 DNA reads TGTGCCCGGGGGCCCCTGGGAGGCTACACCTTC. As protein: CARGPLGGYTF.

The gene calls are TRBV7-9 and TRBJ1-1; a weak D match, TRBD1 (5 bases). The V end lost 0 bases, the J end lost 5 bases, and 10 bases lay between the germline ends. CDR3 length: 14 residues. Germline V CDR1 and CDR2: SEHNR, FQNEAQ (reference sequence). CDR3 coding DNA: TGTGCCAGCAGCTTAGCAACGGGGGTGACTGAAGCTTTCTTT. Residues: CASSLATGVTEAFF.

This chain connects TRBV28 to TRBJ2-3; no clear D gene. The V end was cut by 2 bases, the J end by 0 bases, with 15 bases between. The CDR3 runs 17 residues. Germline loops: CDR1 MDHEN, CDR2 SYDVKM. CDR3 sequence: CASSLSGRRTSTDTQYF. CDR3 DNA sequence: TGTGCCAGCAGTTTAAGTGGCAGGCGAACTAGCACAGATACGCAGTATTTT.

The rearrangement joins TRBV5-1 to TRBJ2-3, with D perhaps given as TRBD1 or TRBD2 (6 bases each). Between the trimmed V and J ends, which lost 1 base and 1 base, there was a span of 13 bases. CDR3 length: 16 residues. The germline CDR1 and CDR2 sequences are SGHRS and YFSETQ. CDR3 protein: CASSLFGGAGTDTQYF. The CDR3, as DNA: TGCGCCAGCAGCTTGTTCGGGGGCGCGGGCACAGATACGCAGTATTTT.

V gene TRBV7-2 combines with J gene TRBJ2-1; possibly TRBD1 or TRBD2 for D (5 bases each). The V end lost 5 bases, the J end lost 2 bases, and 13 bases lay between the germline ends. The CDR3 consists of 15 residues. Germline loops: CDR1 SGHTA, CDR2 FQGNSA. The CDR3 DNA is TGTGCCAGCAGCCCAGAGGGACCCCCCTACAATGAGCAGTTCTTC. Translation: CASSPEGPPYNEQFF.

This rearrangement joins TRBV5-4 to TRBJ2-2; a possible D gene is TRBD2 (6 bases). Germline V lookup: CDR1 SGHNT, CDR2 YYREEE (reference sequence). The CDR3 is 16 amino acids. The V end was cut by 0 bases, the J end by 1 base, with 10 bases between. In DNA form, the CDR3 reads TGTGCCAGCAGCTTGGCCGGGGGACTGAACACCGGGGAGCTGTTTTTT. It translates to CASSLAGGLNTGELFF.

The chain combines TRBV7-9 with TRBJ2-7, with 10 positions matching TRBD1. The CDR3 runs to 16 residues. V lost 5 bases and J lost 8; bases outside the gene matches: 15. CDR1 is SEHNR and CDR2 is FQNEAQ in the germline V gene (reference sequence). The CDR3 sequence is CASSATSGTGAAQQYF. CDR3 nucleotide sequence: TGTGCCAGCAGCGCAACATCAGGGACAGGGGCTGCTCAGCAGTACTTC.

V and J are TRBV27 and TRBJ1-2; TRBD1 might be the D (6 bases). Deletions cut 4 bases from V and 0 bases from J, with 15 bases between. The germline V gene encodes CDR1 MNHEY and CDR2 SMNVEV (reference sequence). The CDR3 has 16 residues. The CDR3 here is CASSSPGTRANYGYTF. The DNA of the CDR3 is TGTGCCAGCAGTTCCCCTGGGACACGAGCTAACTATGGCTACACCTTC.

This sequence joins TRBV7-9 and TRBJ1-5, with D tentatively TRBD1 (5 bases). CDR3 length: 15 amino acids. With 3 bases removed from V and 5 bases from J, the gap between germline ends came to 14 bases. The V gene's germline CDR1 is SEHNR and CDR2 FQNEAQ (reference sequence). The CDR3 DNA is TGTGCCAGCAGCTTGTCGGCGACAGTTCATCAGCCCCAGCATTTT. Residues: CASSLSATVHQPQHF.

This chain joins TRBV5-1 and TRBJ2-1; the match to TRBD2 covers 8 bases. The germline gives CDR1 SGHRS, CDR2 YFSETQ. V lost 0 bases and J lost 6; bases outside the gene matches: 5. The CDR3 contains 15 residues. CDR3 DNA: TGCGCCAGCAGCTTGGCTCCAGCGGGAGTCAATGAGCAGTTCTTC. It codes for CASSLAPAGVNEQFF.

This chain uses TRBV10-3 with TRBJ2-5; a possible D gene is TRBD2 (7 bases). CDR3 length: 13 amino acids. V lost 7 bases and J 4 bases, leaving 13 bases between the germline ends. Germline V gene lookup returns CDR1 ENHRY and CDR2 SYGVKD. The CDR3 coding sequence is TGTGCCATCAAAGGGGGAGGGATAGAGACCCAGTACTTC. Translated, it gives CAIKGGGIETQYF.

The rearrangement uses TRBV7-8 and TRBJ2-2, with 7 bases that match TRBD1. This CDR3 is built from 15 residues. Germline V gives CDR1 SGHVS, CDR2 FQNEAQ. Trimming at V came to 5 bases and at J to 7 bases, leaving 10 bases not matched to a gene. In nucleotides, the CDR3 is TGTGCCAGCAGCGAAACAGGGGTCGGGTACGGGGAGCTGTTTTTT. As protein: CASSETGVGYGELFF. The full variable domain, in which reference TRBV7-8 and TRBJ2-2 provide the parts outside the CDR3, is GAGVSQSPRYKVAKRGQDVALRCDPISGHVSLFWYQQALGQGPEFLTYFQNEAQLDKSGLPSDRFFAERPEGSVSTLKIQRTQQEDSAVYLCASSETGVGYGELFFGEGSRLTVL.

The J gene is TRBJ2-7, the V gene TRBV29-1; 8 nucleotides line up with TRBD2. V shed 1 base and J 3 bases; nucleotides not matched to a gene: 5. CDR1 and CDR2 from the germline V gene are SQVTM and ANQGSEA. The CDR3 loop spans 14 amino acids. The CDR3 sequence is CSVEARGGDYEQYF. DNA for the CDR3: TGCAGCGTTGAAGCCCGGGGGGGGGACTACGAGCAGTACTTC.

The chain employs TRBV7-9 and TRBJ2-7; TRBD1 matches 8 bases. The CDR3 is 17 residues long. Losses at the gene ends were 5 bases for V and 1 base for J; bases not matched to a gene: 13. Germline CDR1 and CDR2: SEHNR and FQNEAQ (reference sequence). The CDR3 sequence is CASSHIVRDRKSYEQYF. The CDR3 coding sequence is TGTGCCAGCAGCCACATCGTCCGGGACAGGAAGTCCTACGAGCAGTACTTC.

The gene calls are TRBV14 and TRBJ1-1, with 7 nucleotides matching TRBD1. V shed 4 bases and J 4 bases; nucleotides not matched to a gene: 9. Germline V gene sequence: CDR1 SGHDN, CDR2 FVKESK. This CDR3 has 15 residues. The CDR3 spells CASSRDSALGTEAFF. The DNA for the CDR3 is TGTGCCAGCAGCCGGGACAGCGCCCTAGGCACTGAAGCTTTCTTT. Based on the CDR3 plus reference TRBV14 and TRBJ1-1, the full variable domain is EAGVTQFPSHSVIEKGQTVTLRCDPISGHDNLYWYRRVMGKEIKFLLHFVKESKQDESGMPNNRFLAERTGGTYSTLKVQPAELEDSGVYFCASSRDSALGTEAFFGQGTRLTVV.

The chain has TRBV27 and TRBJ2-7; the D gene is possibly TRBD2 (5 bases). The germline V and J ends were trimmed by 6 bases and 2 bases, with 14 bases remaining between them. Germline loops: CDR1 MNHEY, CDR2 SMNVEV (reference sequence). The CDR3 spans 14 residues. The CDR3 loop is CASSPLGVPYEQYF. The DNA for the CDR3 is TGTGCCAGCAGCCCATTGGGAGTTCCCTACGAGCAGTACTTC.

The CDR3 DNA reads TGCGCCAGCAGTGAAATTTCGGTCCATTCTTACGAGCAGTACTTC. Protein: CASSEISVHSYEQYF. The genes are TRBV10-2 and TRBJ2-7; no firm D call. Germline CDR1 reads WSHSY; CDR2 reads SAAADI. With 3 bases removed from V and 4 bases from J, the gap between germline ends came to 16 bases. CDR3 length equals 15 residues.

V gene TRBV5-4 combines with J gene TRBJ2-5, with TRBD2 matching over 8 bases. Germline loops: CDR1 SGHNT, CDR2 YYREEE (reference sequence). After removal of 0 bases from V and 1 base from J, the junction contained 5 bases not matched to a gene. The CDR3 runs to 16 residues. CDR3 nucleotides: TGTGCCAGCAGCTTGGAGCCGGGAGGGACCCAAGAGACCCAGTACTTC. Its protein product is CASSLEPGGTQETQYF.

The V and J genes are TRBV14 and TRBJ1-5; no firm D call. V was cut by 8 bases and J by 0 bases, with 17 bases left in between. The germline V gene encodes CDR1 SGHDN and CDR2 FVKESK. CDR3 length: 16 residues. This CDR3 reads CASSTGQSYSNQPQHF. Here the CDR3 DNA reads TGTGCCAGCTCCACGGGCCAGTCCTATAGCAATCAGCCCCAGCATTTT.

The chain recombines TRBV5-5 with TRBJ2-5; maybe TRBD1 (6 bases). The CDR3 consists of 14 residues. CDR1 is SGHKS, CDR2 YYEKEE, per germline (reference sequence). Trimming left V 4 bases short and J 5 bases short, with 15 bases between. The CDR3 is CASSHGIQGETQYF. The CDR3 DNA reads as TGTGCCAGCAGCCACGGGATCCAGGGGGAGACCCAGTACTTC.

This rearrangement joins TRBV28 to TRBJ2-7; D remains unclear. The germline gives CDR1 MDHEN, CDR2 SYDVKM. There are 14 residues in the CDR3. Trimming removed 2 bases from V and 2 bases from J, with 10 bases in between. In DNA, the CDR3 is TGTGCCAGCAGTTTACTCAGAACAGCCTACGAGCAGTACTTC. This encodes CASSLLRTAYEQYF.

To note about this clone: One end of the junction varies from germline; a read error may be responsible. The chain joins TRBV25-1 to TRBJ2-2, with D possibly matching TRBD1 (5 bases). Germline CDR1 reads MGHDK; CDR2 reads SYGVNS. The length of the CDR3 is 13 residues. The CDR3 DNA follows: TGTGCCAGCAGTAAATACAGGACCGGGGAGCTGTTTTTT. This sequence encodes CASSKYRTGELFF.

This chain joins TRBV7-9 and TRBJ2-7, with D possibly TRBD1 on 9 matching bases. Germline lookup yields CDR1 SEHNR and CDR2 FQNEAQ (reference sequence). The CDR3 runs 17 residues. V lost 1 base and J 7 bases, leaving 23 bases between the germline ends. The DNA of the CDR3 is TGTGCCAGCAGCTTAGTTAGCGGGACAGGGCGGACTCGTGAGCAGTACTTC. Its translation is CASSLVSGTGRTREQYF.

This chain uses TRBV10-1 with TRBJ2-7; a weak D match, TRBD1 (6 bases). V was clipped by 8 bases and J by 3 bases, with 17 bases between them. Germline CDR1 WNHNN, CDR2 SYGVQD (reference sequence). This CDR3 contains 14 residues. For the CDR3, the DNA is TGCGCCAGCCGACGTAGGGACACAGTCTACGAGCAGTACTTC. Its protein product is CASRRRDTVYEQYF.